This paragraph covers one TCR beta chain sequence. The antigen remains undetermined. This sample is part of a study of cytomegalovirus exposure and HLA in healthy donors. Study overall: An early data release held 70 million to 90 million unique TCRs from HLA-typed donors. General study points: Earlier analysis found most TCR beta V segments productive about 90% or about 30% of the time.

The PCR made use of 60 Vbeta and 13 Jbeta primers. Under the authors' procedure: The authors later counted 70 million to 85 million unique TCR beta chains, 9.5 million to 11 million of them shared. Only in-frame clones appear in the TCRdb table, and some are missing; sequencing was by immunoSEQ multiplex PCR. D and trimming come from the DNA, and the V and J calls and clone size come from that table. The sample holds fewer than 70,000 clones, roughly 67% seen once. CDR1 LNHNV and CDR2 YYDKDF come from the germline V gene (reference sequence). Trimming removed 5 bases from V and 10 bases from J, with 23 bases in between. The CDR3 contains 16 residues.

V is TRBV15 and J is TRBJ1-4, with D possibly TRBD1 on 6 matching bases. The sequence came from a man in his forties or fifties in good health and CMV-seronegative. Sequencing was carried out using PBMCs. Written as DNA, the CDR3 is TGTGCCACCAGCCCACGACCCGGGTCAGGGGATGGAAAACTGTTTTTT. Protein: CATSPRPGSGDGKLFF.